The rows below give T cell receptor beta chains drawn from one sample of a study of graft-versus-host responses after intestinal transplantation. These receptors have no known antigen. Repertoires were generated with immunoSEQ multiplex PCR, while TCRdb's copy carries only in-frame clones and drops some. The sample consists of fewer than 95,000 clones, around 93% of them appearing once. Source: unstimulated CD8+ T cells sorted from spleen or lymph node cells, taken before transplant. These receptors were taken from a human donor who was the organ donor for an intestinal transplant. CDR3s include the opening cysteine and the closing phenylalanine or tryptophan.

v_call,j_call,cdr3_aa
TRBV7-9,TRBJ1-1,CASSLVDVNTEAFF
TRBV4-1,TRBJ2-7,CASSQDIRPRPNEQYF
TRBV19,TRBJ2-1,CATQRGYNEQFF
TRBV19,TRBJ2-4,CASRIGTGVNIQYF
TRBV2,TRBJ2-3,CASMDQGATDTQYF
TRBV5-1,TRBJ2-7,CASSRTGTSDEQYF
TRBV29-1,TRBJ1-5,CSVEPTGLDNQPQHF
TRBV30,TRBJ1-6,CAWSGWTGNNSPLHF
TRBV14,TRBJ1-5,CASSQESASNQPQHF
TRBV7-9,TRBJ1-3,CASSELTGEGNTIYF
TRBV7-9,TRBJ2-7,CASSLGIAGGPYEQYF
TRBV4-1,TRBJ2-7,CASSLKSGAFRDEQYF
TRBV7-3,TRBJ2-2,CASSFTGGDSGELFF
TRBV7-9,TRBJ1-1,CASSFPGTIDGAFF
TRBV7-7,TRBJ2-3,CASSADRGLTDTQYF
TRBV4-1,TRBJ2-2,CASSLRDKVTGELFF
TRBV5-6,TRBJ2-7,CASMVKRGGRYEQYF
TRBV21-1,TRBJ2-1,CASTLGVPGLALLNEQFF
TRBV11-3,TRBJ2-3,CASSFGDREIDTQYF
TRBV19,TRBJ1-2,CASSAFTASYGYTF
TRBV9,TRBJ1-1,CASSVGDRGIEAFF
TRBV14,TRBJ2-7,CASSPTGYVYEQYF
TRBV4-3,TRBJ2-1,CASSQERALAGLYNEQFF
TRBV7-2,TRBJ2-7,CASSLVAGQGYYEQYF
TRBV2,TRBJ2-7,CASSDLSYEQYF
TRBV4-3,TRBJ1-1,CASSHAGIPEAFF
TRBV4-2,TRBJ2-5,CASSQDGGGRETQYF
TRBV5-4,TRBJ2-1,CASSLSSTGEQFF
TRBV5-6,TRBJ1-5,CASSLLNQPQHF
TRBV29-1,TRBJ1-5,CSAGQGPGGPQHF
TRBV11-2,TRBJ2-7,CASSLVGGPYEQYF
TRBV5-1,TRBJ2-7,CASSPTQGANYEQYF
TRBV28,TRBJ1-5,CAGRQGRSNQPQHF
TRBV27,TRBJ2-7,CATAQGALYEQYF
TRBV14,TRBJ1-3,CASSPARGTIYF
TRBV5-8,TRBJ1-5,CASSLWGGNQPQHF
TRBV9,TRBJ2-7,CASSDHRGVEQYF